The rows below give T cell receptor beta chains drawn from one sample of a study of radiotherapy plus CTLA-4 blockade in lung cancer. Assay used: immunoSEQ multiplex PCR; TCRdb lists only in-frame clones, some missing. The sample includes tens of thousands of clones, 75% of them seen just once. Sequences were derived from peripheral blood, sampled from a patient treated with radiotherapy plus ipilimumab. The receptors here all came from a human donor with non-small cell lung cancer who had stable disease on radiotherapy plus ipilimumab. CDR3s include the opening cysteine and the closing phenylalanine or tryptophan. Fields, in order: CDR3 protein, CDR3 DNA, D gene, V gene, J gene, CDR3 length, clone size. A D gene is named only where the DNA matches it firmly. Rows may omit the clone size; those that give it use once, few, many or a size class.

CDR3: CASSFNRENYGYTF
DNA: TGTGCCAGCAGCTTTAACAGGGAAAACTATGGCTACACCTTC
D: NA
V: TRBV11-2
J: TRBJ1-2
length: 14
size: NA

CDR3: CASSLAGERAFF
DNA: TGTGCCAGCAGCTTGGCAGGGGAGAGAGCTTTCTTT
D: NA
V: TRBV5-6
J: TRBJ1-1
length: 12
size: few

CDR3: CASSPVARGSAEAFF
DNA: TGTGCCAGCTCACCTGTCGCCAGGGGGAGCGCTGAAGCTTTCTTT
D: TRBD1
V: TRBV18
J: TRBJ1-1
length: 15
size: NA

CDR3: CASSLTGAGYTF
DNA: TGTGCCAGCAGCTTGACAGGGGCAGGCTACACCTTC
D: TRBD1
V: TRBV5-6
J: TRBJ1-2
length: 12
size: NA

CDR3: CASKSYQDEQYF
DNA: TGTGCCTCAAAGTCCTACCAGGACGAGCAGTACTTC
D: NA
V: TRBV2
J: TRBJ2-7
length: 12
size: NA

CDR3: CASSLAAGAWSPLHF
DNA: TGTGCCAGCAGCTTAGCTGCAGGGGCATGGTCACCCCTCCACTTT
D: NA
V: TRBV7-2
J: TRBJ1-6
length: 15
size: NA

CDR3: CASSEPNRDRASEAFF
DNA: TGCGCCAGCAGTGAACCTAACCGGGACAGGGCCTCTGAAGCTTTCTTT
D: TRBD1
V: TRBV10-2
J: TRBJ1-1
length: 16
size: NA

CDR3: CASSRVGEAFF
DNA: TGCGCCAGCAGCCGGGTCGGGGAAGCTTTCTTT
D: NA
V: TRBV4-1
J: TRBJ1-1
length: 11
size: NA

CDR3: CASSAGQGLGEQYF
DNA: TGTGCCAGCAGTGCGGGACAGGGGCTCGGCGAGCAGTACTTC
D: TRBD1
V: TRBV6-4
J: TRBJ2-7
length: 14
size: NA

CDR3: CASTLAGPYSNQPQHF
DNA: TGTGCCAGTACCCTGGCGGGTCCCTATAGCAATCAGCCCCAGCATTTT
D: NA
V: TRBV19
J: TRBJ1-5
length: 16
size: NA

CDR3: CASSPYGELFF
DNA: TGTGCCAGCTCACCATATGGGGAGCTGTTTTTT
D: NA
V: TRBV18
J: TRBJ2-2
length: 11
size: NA

CDR3: CASRPSGATQGDTQYF
DNA: TGCGCCAGCAGACCTAGCGGGGCCACCCAAGGGGATACGCAGTATTTT
D: TRBD2
V: TRBV5-1
J: TRBJ2-3
length: 16
size: NA

CDR3: CASRRTGGERVAGYTF
DNA: TGCGCCAGCAGGCGTACAGGGGGCGAAAGGGTTGCCGGCTACACCTTC
D: TRBD1
V: TRBV5-1
J: TRBJ1-2
length: 16
size: few

CDR3: CASLLRYGYTF
DNA: TGCGCCAGTTTGCTAAGATATGGCTACACCTTC
D: NA
V: TRBV23-1
J: TRBJ1-2
length: 11
size: once

CDR3: CASSLGTVSGNTIYF
DNA: TGTGCCAGCAGCCTCGGGACAGTATCTGGAAACACCATATATTTT
D: TRBD1
V: TRBV11-2
J: TRBJ1-3
length: 15
size: NA

CDR3: CASSTGNNQPQHF
DNA: TGTGCCAGTAGTACAGGGAACAATCAGCCCCAGCATTTT
D: NA
V: TRBV19
J: TRBJ1-5
length: 13
size: NA

CDR3: CASSFEGTNSPLHF
DNA: TGTGCCAGCAGCTTCGAGGGGACAAATTCACCCCTCCACTTT
D: NA
V: TRBV5-6
J: TRBJ1-6
length: 14
size: NA

CDR3: CASSDFLGDNTDTQYF
DNA: TGTGCCAGCAGTGATTTTTTAGGGGATAACACAGATACGCAGTATTTT
D: NA
V: TRBV2
J: TRBJ2-3
length: 16
size: NA

CDR3: CASSFVTGPYEQYF
DNA: TGCGCCAGCAGCTTCGTGACAGGACCCTACGAGCAGTACTTC
D: NA
V: TRBV5-1
J: TRBJ2-7
length: 14
size: NA

CDR3: CASSQYRGSDQPQHF
DNA: TGTGCCAGCAGCCAGTACAGGGGATCGGATCAGCCCCAGCATTTT
D: TRBD1
V: TRBV4-2
J: TRBJ1-5
length: 15
size: NA

CDR3: CASNTVWGTGGEEAEKLFF
DNA: TGTGCCAGTAATACAGTCTGGGGGACAGGGGGCGAAGAGGCCGAAAAACTGTTTTTT
D: TRBD1
V: TRBV7-9
J: TRBJ1-4
length: 19
size: NA

CDR3: CASSPVSGGGETQYF
DNA: TGTGCCAGCAGCCCGGTTAGCGGGGGCGGAGAGACCCAGTACTTC
D: TRBD2
V: TRBV4-2
J: TRBJ2-5
length: 15
size: NA

CDR3: CASNRDFGELFF
DNA: TGTGCCAGCAACAGGGATTTCGGGGAGCTGTTTTTT
D: NA
V: TRBV6-6
J: TRBJ2-2
length: 12
size: NA

CDR3: CASSPATSGRSYEQYF
DNA: TGTGCCAGCAGCCCCGCCACTAGCGGCAGGTCCTACGAGCAGTACTTC
D: TRBD2
V: TRBV5-4
J: TRBJ2-7
length: 16
size: NA

CDR3: CASSHGQERYNEQFF
DNA: TGCGCCAGCAGCCATGGACAGGAAAGATACAATGAGCAGTTCTTC
D: TRBD1
V: TRBV4-1
J: TRBJ2-1
length: 15
size: NA

CDR3: CASSLQGMTEAFF
DNA: TGTGCCAGCAGCTTGCAGGGGATGACTGAAGCTTTCTTT
D: NA
V: TRBV5-5
J: TRBJ1-1
length: 13
size: NA

CDR3: CSVSQKIEQFF
DNA: TGCAGTGTTAGTCAGAAGATTGAGCAGTTCTTC
D: NA
V: TRBV20-1
J: TRBJ2-1
length: 11
size: once